This TCR beta chain was found in a study of T cells in Graves' hyperthyroidism and ophthalmopathy. This clonotype was counted ten times or more. Germline V gene data show CDR1 as SGHRS and CDR2 as YFSETQ. The CDR3 covers 15 residues. Trimming shortened V by 4 bases and J by 3 bases, and 11 bases separated the two germline ends. RNA transcripts yielded amplified TCR beta CDR3 regions. Carried out on the TCR CDR3, a first-round RT-PCR used the HTBI primer set. TCRdb reanalysed the multiplex PCR reads using MiXCR and keeps one entry per CDR3 protein. The sample has 550,000 to 700,000 distinct CDR3 sequences, about half seen once; the top ten hold about 20%.

The genes are TRBV5-1 and TRBJ2-6; D ambiguous. This receptor was taken from an adult woman with Graves' disease, either hyperthyroidism or ophthalmopathy (not recorded which). The source material was peripheral blood or thyroid tissue (not recorded which). The CDR3 loop is CASSQVASGANVLTF. CDR3 nucleotides: TGCGCCAGCAGCCAGGTGGCAAGTGGGGCCAACGTCCTGACTTTC.